Each of the 32 T cell receptor beta chains below was sequenced from the same sample in a study of cytotoxic CD8 clonotypes in ibrutinib-treated CLL. Generated by immunoSEQ multiplex PCR, the TCRdb table keeps only in-frame clones and is missing some. This sample has some 23,000 clones, with 55% to 70% found just once. Specimen: PBMCs, collected at disease progression, from a patient treated with ibrutinib. These TCRs come from a human donor with chronic lymphocytic leukemia.

This clone was counted between two and nine times. V usage is TRBV18 and J usage is TRBJ2-3; unclear D gene. CDR3 length equals 16 residues. V lost 2 bases and J 0 bases, leaving 12 bases between the germline ends. The germline CDR1 and CDR2 sequences are KGHSH and LQKENI. The CDR3 region is CASSPVDHFSTDTQYF. CDR3 in DNA: TGTGCCAGCTCACCAGTCGATCACTTTAGCACAGATACGCAGTATTTT. The full variable domain, completed using reference TRBV18 and TRBJ2-3, is NAGVMQNPRHLVRRRGQEARLRCSPMKGHSHVYWYRQLPEEGLKFMVYLQKENIIDESGMPKERFSAEFPKEGPSILRIQQVVRGDSAAYFCASSPVDHFSTDTQYFGPGTRLTVL.

J is TRBJ2-2 and V is TRBV4-1; tentatively, D is TRBD1 (5 bases). The length of the CDR3 is 14 residues. The germline V gene has CDR1 MGHRA and CDR2 YSYEKL. V shed 8 bases and J shed 1 base, with 11 bases lying between them. The CDR3, as DNA: TGCGCCAGCCGACAGTTTTGGAACACCGGGGAGCTGTTTTTT. This sequence encodes CASRQFWNTGELFF.

The J gene is TRBJ1-4, the V gene TRBV6-5, with 8 bases lining up with TRBD1. Losses at the gene ends were 5 bases for V and 8 bases for J; bases not matched to a gene: 7. Per the germline V gene, CDR1 is MNHEY and CDR2 is SVGAGI. The CDR3 covers 14 residues. CDR3 sequence reads: CASSTRQGWEKLFF. The CDR3 DNA follows: TGTGCCAGCAGTACCCGACAGGGGTGGGAAAAACTGTTTTTT.

The rearrangement joins TRBV15 to TRBJ2-7; 8 bases agree with TRBD1. There are 15 residues in the CDR3. V was clipped by 1 base and J by 7 bases; unmatched bases: 9. Per the germline V gene, CDR1 is LNHNV and CDR2 is YYDKDF (reference sequence). The CDR3 bases are TGTGCCACCAGCAGAGGGACAGGGAGCGGTCGGGAGCAGTACTTC. It is translated as CATSRGTGSGREQYF.

Of note for this clone: The germline gene is not matched at one end of the junction; a read error may be the cause. The chain is built from TRBV4-1 and TRBJ1-5; TRBD1 matches at 8 bases. The CDR3 is 18 amino acids. Germline V gene data show CDR1 as MGHRA and CDR2 as YSYEKL. This chain's CDR3 is CASRQGWGGQGPNQPQHF. The CDR3 coding sequence is TGCGCCAGCAGACAAGGATGGGGCGGACAGGGACCCAATCAGCCCCAGCATTTT.

The genes are TRBV2 and TRBJ1-1; D is possibly TRBD1 (5 bases). Trimming left V 8 bases short and J 2 bases short, with 9 bases between. CDR3 length: 12 amino acids. Germline V gene lookup returns CDR1 SNHLY and CDR2 FYNNEI. This CDR3 is CASGGVNTEAFF. CDR3 sequence (DNA): TGTGCCAGCGGGGGGGTTAACACTGAAGCTTTCTTT.

This clone was counted ten times or more. The chain joins TRBV6-6 to TRBJ1-1; D is unresolved. Per germline, CDR1 MNHNY and CDR2 SVGAGI (reference sequence). With 2 bases removed from V and 0 bases from J, the gap between germline ends came to 4 bases. The CDR3 loop spans 13 amino acids. CDR3 in DNA: TGTGCCAGCAGTTACGGAATGAACACTGAAGCTTTCTTT. It is translated as CASSYGMNTEAFF.

V gene TRBV30 combines with J gene TRBJ2-3; D is unresolved. V was cut by 0 bases and J by 4 bases, with 11 bases left in between. Germline loops: CDR1 GTSNPN, CDR2 SVGIG (reference sequence). The CDR3 covers 14 residues. The DNA of the CDR3 is TGTGCCTGGAGTGTGGGAAGGGCGGCAGATACGCAGTATTTT. The encoded protein is CAWSVGRAADTQYF.

This sequence joins TRBV2 and TRBJ1-1; TRBD1 is a possible D gene (6 bases). This CDR3 comprises 13 residues. Germline V lookup: CDR1 SNHLY, CDR2 FYNNEI. Trimming shortened V by 3 bases and J by 5 bases, and 10 bases separated the two germline ends. The CDR3: CASSDGGRTEAFF. In DNA form, the CDR3 reads TGTGCCAGCAGTGATGGGGGCAGGACTGAAGCTTTCTTT.

The genes are TRBV29-1 and TRBJ1-2; D not certain. The V and J ends lost 5 bases and 0 bases respectively, with 10 bases between them. CDR1 SQVTM and CDR2 ANQGSEA come from the germline V gene. The CDR3 covers 13 residues. The CDR3 DNA reads TGCAGCGTTTTTCCGGCCCCTAACTATGGCTACACCTTC. Protein: CSVFPAPNYGYTF.

This clone appeared a few times. The J gene is TRBJ1-1, the V gene TRBV5-1; no reliable D call. This CDR3 has 14 amino acids. Germline V gene lookup returns CDR1 SGHRS and CDR2 YFSETQ. The V and J ends lost 0 bases and 6 bases respectively, with 12 bases between them. The CDR3 loop is CASSLAPGRAEAFF. CDR3 DNA: TGCGCCAGCAGCTTGGCACCGGGTAGGGCTGAAGCTTTCTTT.

The chain uses TRBV5-4 and TRBJ2-2, with TRBD1 identical over 9 bases. V shed 6 bases and J 1 base; nucleotides not matched to a gene: 7. Germline V lookup: CDR1 SGHNT, CDR2 YYREEE (reference sequence). The CDR3 totals 16 residues. CDR3 in DNA: TGTGCCAGCACCAAAGGGACAGGGCAGAACACCGGGGAGCTGTTTTTT. This codes for CASTKGTGQNTGELFF.

Comment on this clone: The sample holds other DNA sequences that translate to the same CDR3. The chain joins TRBV29-1 to TRBJ2-5; 7 positions agree with TRBD2. CDR1 and CDR2 from the germline V gene are SQVTM and ANQGSEA. The J segment lost 5 bases and the V segment lost 3 bases, leaving 6 bases of the junction unmatched. There are 13 residues in the CDR3. CDR3 bases: TGCAGCGTTGAGGGAGGGCCTGGCGAGACCCAGTACTTC. Translated: CSVEGGPGETQYF.

This clone has more than one count but fewer than ten. V is TRBV19 and J is TRBJ2-3; TRBD2 aligns across 8 bases. The V gene's germline CDR1 is LNHDA and CDR2 SQIVND (reference sequence). V lost 2 bases to trimming and J lost 1 base; unmatched junction nucleotides: 8. This CDR3 region has 17 residues. CDR3 protein: CASSITGGPGGTDTQYF. The CDR3, as DNA: TGTGCCAGTAGTATAACGGGGGGGCCGGGTGGCACAGATACGCAGTATTTT.

In DNA, the CDR3 is TGTGCCAGCAGTTACACCCCCGATACGCAGTATTTT. Translated: CASSYTPDTQYF. The chain combines TRBV6-5 with TRBJ2-3; D gene ambiguous. CDR3 length equals 12 residues. Between the trimmed V and J ends, which lost 2 bases and 6 bases, there was a span of 6 bases. Germline assignment: CDR1 MNHEY and CDR2 SVGAGI.

This chain uses TRBV5-1 with TRBJ1-1, with D hard to call. Germline values: CDR1 SGHRS, CDR2 YFSETQ. Between the trimmed V and J ends, which lost 0 bases and 10 bases, there was a span of 16 bases. The length of the CDR3 is 14 residues. CDR3 coding DNA: TGCGCCAGCAGCTTGGCCTCGACGGGGAGCGCAGCTTTCTTT. Residues: CASSLASTGSAAFF.

The chain employs TRBV5-1 and TRBJ2-7; D not certain. The germline CDR1 and CDR2 sequences are SGHRS and YFSETQ. The V end lost 3 bases, the J end lost 0 bases, and 16 bases lay between the germline ends. The CDR3 has 16 amino acids. CDR3 region: CASSYSVGRSSYEQYF. The DNA of the CDR3 is TGCGCCAGCAGCTATTCGGTCGGCCGGAGCTCCTACGAGCAGTACTTC. The full variable domain, completed using reference TRBV5-1 and TRBJ2-7, is KAGVTQTPRYLIKTRGQQVTLSCSPISGHRSVSWYQQTPGQGLQFLFEYFSETQRNKGNFPGRFSGRQFSNSRSEMNVSTLELGDSALYLCASSYSVGRSSYEQYFGPGTRLTVT.

This chain uses TRBV7-9 with TRBJ1-1, with D unresolved. Trimming shortened V by 1 base and J by 2 bases, and 5 bases separated the two germline ends. The CDR3 sequence is 13 residues long. CDR1 is SEHNR, CDR2 FQNEAQ, per germline (reference sequence). CDR3 DNA: TGTGCCAGCAGCTTAGTGGGCAACACTGAAGCTTTCTTT. Residues: CASSLVGNTEAFF.

This clone was seen a single time. This sequence joins TRBV19 and TRBJ1-4; TRBD1 agrees at 10 bases. CDR1 LNHDA and CDR2 SQIVND come from the germline V gene (reference sequence). Unmatched junction bases numbered 0, after V lost 5 bases and J lost 6 bases. There are 13 residues in the CDR3. In nucleotides, the CDR3 is TGTGCCAGTAGTGGACAGGGGGATGAAAAACTGTTTTTT. Translated: CASSGQGDEKLFF.

The gene calls are TRBV5-1 and TRBJ2-5; D may be TRBD1 (6 bases). Trimming took 2 bases from V and 5 from J, leaving 10 bases between them. Per the germline V gene, CDR1 is SGHRS and CDR2 is YFSETQ. The CDR3 has 13 residues. This chain's CDR3 is CASSFQGWETQYF. CDR3 coding DNA: TGCGCCAGCAGCTTCCAGGGGTGGGAGACCCAGTACTTC. Full variable domain (remainder filled in from reference TRBV5-1 and TRBJ2-5): KAGVTQTPRYLIKTRGQQVTLSCSPISGHRSVSWYQQTPGQGLQFLFEYFSETQRNKGNFPGRFSGRQFSNSRSEMNVSTLELGDSALYLCASSFQGWETQYFGPGTRLLVL.

The chain employs TRBV6-1 and TRBJ2-3; D is undetermined. Germline lookup yields CDR1 MNHNS and CDR2 SASEGT. Trimming removed 2 bases at V and 6 bases at J, with 12 bases between. This CDR3 is built from 14 residues. CDR3 protein: CASSEFHRADTQYF. DNA for the CDR3: TGTGCCAGCAGTGAATTTCACCGAGCGGATACGCAGTATTTT.

This clone showed up just once. V is TRBV7-8 and J is TRBJ2-1, with 10 bases aligning to TRBD1. The CDR3 is 17 amino acids. V shed 4 bases and J 8 bases; nucleotides not matched to a gene: 14. Germline CDR1 reads SGHVS; CDR2 reads FQNEAQ. The CDR3 coding sequence is TGTGCCAGCAGCTCGAGTCCGGGACAGGGGTTGTCGGATGAGCAGTTCTTC. Translating gives CASSSSPGQGLSDEQFF.

The genes are TRBV5-1 and TRBJ2-5; D is undetermined. CDR1 and CDR2 (germline): SGHRS, YFSETQ. V lost 4 bases to trimming and J lost 4 bases, with 14 bases between them. The CDR3 loop spans 14 amino acids. The CDR3 here is CASSPHAGLETQYF. The CDR3 DNA reads TGCGCCAGCAGCCCTCACGCTGGGCTAGAGACCCAGTACTTC.

The V and J genes are TRBV6-5 and TRBJ2-7; D is ambiguous. In germline, CDR1 is MNHEY, CDR2 SVGAGI. V gave up 5 bases and J gave up 0 bases, with 14 bases separating them. This CDR3 region has 15 residues. The CDR3 spells CASSRQPISSYEQYF. The CDR3 nucleotides are TGTGCCAGCAGTCGGCAGCCCATAAGCTCCTACGAGCAGTACTTC.

This chain joins TRBV5-6 and TRBJ1-4; no firm D call. V was trimmed by 6 bases and J by 4 bases, leaving 10 bases between them. The CDR3 contains 13 residues. The germline V gene encodes CDR1 SGHDT and CDR2 YYEEEE. CDR3 residues: CASTRTDNEKLFF. The CDR3 DNA is TGTGCCAGCACTCGGACGGATAATGAAAAACTGTTTTTT.

This clone was seen more than once but under ten times. J is TRBJ2-7 and V is TRBV19; D unclear. V shed 1 base and J shed 2 bases, with 9 bases lying between them. This CDR3 has 14 amino acids. From germline, CDR1 is LNHDA and CDR2 SQIVND (reference sequence). In DNA form, the CDR3 reads TGTGCCAGTAGTATAGGGGGTGACACCTACGAGCAGTACTTC. This translates into CASSIGGDTYEQYF.

The chain uses TRBV7-9 and TRBJ2-1; the D gene is possibly TRBD2 (5 bases). Trimming removed 5 bases at V and 5 bases at J, with 10 bases between. The germline V gene encodes CDR1 SEHNR and CDR2 FQNEAQ (reference sequence). The CDR3 runs 13 residues. In nucleotides, the CDR3 is TGTGCCAGCAGCCGGCGACTAAACAATGAGCAGTTCTTC. It yields the protein CASSRRLNNEQFF.

The chain has TRBV12-5 and TRBJ2-1; TRBD1 might be the D (5 bases). Germline CDR1 is LGHNT and CDR2 is FRNRAP. The CDR3 covers 15 residues. V was clipped by 1 base and J by 4 bases, with 11 bases between them. CDR3 residues: CASGLGIQGYNEQFF. The CDR3 region has the DNA TGTGCTAGTGGTTTGGGGATTCAGGGTTACAATGAGCAGTTCTTC.

The chain has TRBV21-1 and TRBJ2-7. TRBV21-1 is annotated as a pseudogene. CDR3 size: 16 residues. CDR3 region: CASSKEPRDDSYEQYF. The DNA of the CDR3 is TGTGCCAGCAGCAAAGAGCCCAGGGACGACTCCTACGAGCAGTACTTC.

This clone was counted only a few times. The chain combines TRBV30 with TRBJ2-3, with 14 bases matching TRBD2. CDR1 is GTSNPN and CDR2 is SVGIG in the germline V gene (reference sequence). The CDR3 runs to 15 residues. Unmatched junction bases numbered 7, after V lost 3 bases and J lost 8 bases. This CDR3 reads CAWRGDGLAGGTQYF. The CDR3 DNA reads as TGTGCCTGGAGAGGGGATGGACTAGCGGGAGGTACGCAGTATTTT.

The chain is built from TRBV4-3 and TRBJ2-1; 7 nucleotides agree with TRBD2. Per germline, CDR1 LGHNA and CDR2 YSLEER. This CDR3 is 17 amino acids long. V dropped 8 bases and J dropped 5; count of bases not matched to a gene: 18. As DNA, the CDR3 is TGCGCCAGCGCAGCCAGAGGTATTAGCGGGTCTGACAATGAGCAGTTCTTC. Translating gives CASAARGISGSDNEQFF.

J is TRBJ2-7 and V is TRBV7-9, with TRBD1 as a possible D gene (6 bases). Germline V gene lookup returns CDR1 SEHNR and CDR2 FQNEAQ (reference sequence). Trimming pared 0 bases from V and 2 bases from J, leaving 8 bases between. The CDR3 length is 14 residues. This CDR3 is CASSLAGTTYEQYF. The CDR3 region has the DNA TGTGCCAGCAGCTTAGCAGGGACAACCTACGAGCAGTACTTC.